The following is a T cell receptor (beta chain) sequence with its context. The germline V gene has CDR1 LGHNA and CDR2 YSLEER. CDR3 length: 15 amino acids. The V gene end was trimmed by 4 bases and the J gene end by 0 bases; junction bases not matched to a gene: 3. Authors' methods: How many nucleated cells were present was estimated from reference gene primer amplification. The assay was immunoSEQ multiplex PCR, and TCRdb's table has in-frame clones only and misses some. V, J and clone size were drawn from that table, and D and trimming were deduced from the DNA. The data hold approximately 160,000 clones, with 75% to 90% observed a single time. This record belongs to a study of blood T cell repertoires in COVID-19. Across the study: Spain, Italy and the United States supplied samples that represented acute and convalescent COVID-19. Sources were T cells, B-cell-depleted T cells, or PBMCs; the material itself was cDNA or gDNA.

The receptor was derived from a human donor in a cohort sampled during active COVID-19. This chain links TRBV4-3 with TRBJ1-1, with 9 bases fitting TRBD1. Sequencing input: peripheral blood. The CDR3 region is CASSRGQGMNTEAFF. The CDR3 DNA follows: TGCGCCAGCAGCCGGGGACAGGGAATGAACACTGAAGCTTTCTTT.